The present TCR beta chain was sequenced within a study of cytomegalovirus exposure and HLA in healthy donors. Study observations and caveats: Evidence from a later analysis indicated that most CMV-associated TCR beta chains looked HLA-restricted.

CDR1 and CDR2 from the germline V gene are MNHEY and SMNVEV (reference sequence). This CDR3 has 16 amino acids. The V end was cut by 6 bases, the J end by 5 bases, with 20 bases between. About this clone itself: The antigen remains undetermined.

Researchers ran the PCR with 60 Vbeta and 13 Jbeta primers. Profiling relied on immunoSEQ multiplex PCR, and the TCRdb table lists in-frame clones only, not all of them. Altogether about 110,000 clones are present, roughly 80% being singletons, with the ten largest covering about 5.2%. The sample comprised PBMCs. This sequence originates from a female donor in good health and CMV-seropositive. The V call is TRBV27, the J call TRBJ1-5; TRBD1 might be the D (6 bases). This CDR3 is CASRPRSQGSHQPQHF. The CDR3 nucleotides read TGTGCCAGCAGGCCTAGATCACAGGGCTCCCATCAGCCCCAGCATTTT.